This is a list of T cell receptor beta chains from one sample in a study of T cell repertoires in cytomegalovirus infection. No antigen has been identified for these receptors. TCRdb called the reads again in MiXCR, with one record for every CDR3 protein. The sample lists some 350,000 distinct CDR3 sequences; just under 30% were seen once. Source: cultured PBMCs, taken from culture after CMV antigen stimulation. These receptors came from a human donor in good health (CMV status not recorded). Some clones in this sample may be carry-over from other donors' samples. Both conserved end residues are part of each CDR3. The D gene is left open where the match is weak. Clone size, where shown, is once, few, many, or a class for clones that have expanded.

TGTGCCAGCAGCCAAGAAGGGCACTCTGGGGCCAACGTCCTGACTTTC	CASSQEGHSGANVLTF	-	-	TRBJ2-6	TRBV4-2
TGTGCCAGCAGTGAAGAGATAGTTAATTCACCCCTCCACTTT	CASSEEIVNSPLHF	-	-	TRBJ1-6	TRBV6-1
TGTGCCAGCAGCTTAGTAGGGGCCGGGAGCAATCAGCCCCAGCATTTT	CASSLVGAGSNQPQHF	many	-	TRBJ1-5	TRBV7-2
TGTGCCAGCAGCTTAGTTGGTGTGTCAGATACGCAGTATTTT	CASSLVGVSDTQYF	many	-	TRBJ2-3	TRBV7-6
TGCGGACTTAGCGGGAGTTTTGATGAGCAGTTCTTC	CGLSGSFDEQFF	once	TRBD2	TRBJ2-1	TRBV20-1
TGTGCCAGCAGGATAGAGGCTGCGGGCGGCTACACCTTC	CASRIEAAGGYTF	-	-	TRBJ1-2	TRBV6-8
TGTGCCAGCAGCCTTCGGTTCTTAGCGGGGAATGAGCAGTTCTTC	CASSLRFLAGNEQFF	many	TRBD2	TRBJ2-1	TRBV7-2
TGTGCCAGCAGCTTAGGGATAGAGACCCAGTACTTC	CASSLGIETQYF	-	-	TRBJ2-5	TRBV7-6
TGTGCCAGCTCACCGGAGACAGTTGGCTACAATGAGCAGTTCTTC	CASSPETVGYNEQFF	-	-	TRBJ2-1	TRBV18
TGTGCCAGCAGCCCCGACCTCACAGATACGCAGTATTTT	CASSPDLTDTQYF	many	-	TRBJ2-3	TRBV7-2
TGTGCCAGCAGTAGCGGGGTCGGTTATACGCAGTATTTT	CASSSGVGYTQYF	few	TRBD2	TRBJ2-3	TRBV2
TGTGCCAGCAGCTCGGGACAGGGGGGCACCGGGGAGCTGTTTTTT	CASSSGQGGTGELFF	-	TRBD1	TRBJ2-2	TRBV7-9
TGTGCCAGCAGCTTACTAGAGGGTGAGACCCAGTACTTC	CASSLLEGETQYF	few	-	TRBJ2-5	TRBV7-9
TGTGCCAGCAGCCCGGACAGGAAGCCCACCGGGGAGCTGTTTTTT	CASSPDRKPTGELFF	few	TRBD1	TRBJ2-2	TRBV7-9
TGTGCCAGCTCACCGGGCGCAGCGGAAGAGACCCAGTACTTC	CASSPGAAEETQYF	-	-	TRBJ2-5	TRBV18
TGTGCCAGCAGCCTCGGCCTAAGGGGGTCAGGCGGGGAGCTGTTTTTT	CASSLGLRGSGGELFF	many	-	TRBJ2-2	TRBV7-2
TGCGCCAGCAGCCCGGACAGGGGGCGAACCTACAATGAGCAGTTCTTC	CASSPDRGRTYNEQFF	-	TRBD1	TRBJ2-1	TRBV4-1
TGTGCCAGCAGCTTAACCTACAGGGGACATAATGAAAAACTGTTTTTT	CASSLTYRGHNEKLFF	-	TRBD1	TRBJ1-4	TRBV7-6